The 6 T cell receptor beta chains presented below share a single source sample, sequenced in a study of blood T cell repertoires in COVID-19. Only in-frame clones appear in the TCRdb table, and some are missing; sequencing was by immunoSEQ multiplex PCR. This table holds tens of thousands of clones, 75% to 90% found once. The sample consisted of peripheral blood. These receptors were collected from a human donor in a cohort sampled during active COVID-19.

The gene calls are TRBV6-5 and TRBJ2-7; 7 nucleotides agree with TRBD2. The J segment lost 3 bases and the V segment lost 5 bases, leaving 4 bases of the junction unmatched. The V gene's germline CDR1 is MNHEY and CDR2 SVGAGI. The length of the CDR3 is 13 residues. The CDR3 coding sequence is TGTGCCAGCAGTCACGGGACTATCTACGAGCAGTACTTC. Its translation is CASSHGTIYEQYF.

The chain recombines TRBV6-4 with TRBJ2-3; TRBD2 aligns across 8 bases. The CDR3 has 14 residues. V was clipped by 6 bases and J by 2 bases; unmatched bases: 4. Looked up from germline, CDR1 is MRHNA and CDR2 is SNTAGT. CDR3 loop: CASSPLADTDTQYF. In DNA, the CDR3 is TGTGCCAGCAGCCCACTAGCGGACACAGATACGCAGTATTTT.

The J gene is TRBJ2-2, the V gene TRBV6-6; 8 bases align to TRBD2. Germline-derived CDR1 and CDR2 are MNHNY and SVGAGI (reference sequence). CDR3 length: 15 residues. V was clipped by 5 bases and J by 6 bases; unmatched bases: 8. CDR3: CASSLREGNAGELFF. The DNA of the CDR3 is TGTGCCAGCAGTCTCCGGGAGGGAAACGCCGGGGAGCTGTTTTTT.

This rearrangement joins TRBV5-1 to TRBJ2-1; 9 nucleotides match TRBD2. The CDR3 length is 13 residues. With V trimmed by 3 bases and J by 13 bases, 8 bases remained unmatched. Germline loops: CDR1 SGHRS, CDR2 YFSETQ. The CDR3 DNA reads TGCGCCAGCAGCTCTATAGCGGGAGCCTCACAGTTCTTC. The encoded protein is CASSSIAGASQFF. The whole variable domain, remainder taken from reference TRBV5-1 and TRBJ2-1, is KAGVTQTPRYLIKTRGQQVTLSCSPISGHRSVSWYQQTPGQGLQFLFEYFSETQRNKGNFPGRFSGRQFSNSRSEMNVSTLELGDSALYLCASSSIAGASQFFGPGTRLTVL.

This clone was found a few times. J is TRBJ1-6 and V is TRBV18; 10 bases agree with TRBD1. The CDR3 sequence is 16 residues long. The germline V gene has CDR1 KGHSH and CDR2 LQKENI. V lost 5 bases, J lost 9 bases, and 10 bases stayed unmatched. CDR3 residues: CASSIFGTGVFSPLHF. CDR3 nucleotides: TGTGCCAGCTCAATCTTCGGGACAGGGGTTTTTTCACCCCTCCACTTT. The full variable domain, in which reference TRBV18 and TRBJ1-6 provide the parts outside the CDR3, is NAGVMQNPRHLVRRRGQEARLRCSPMKGHSHVYWYRQLPEEGLKFMVYLQKENIIDESGMPKERFSAEFPKEGPSILRIQQVVRGDSAAYFCASSIFGTGVFSPLHFGNGTRLTVT.

J is TRBJ2-1 and V is TRBV7-9, with a tentative D call TRBD2 (6 bases). The CDR3 runs to 14 residues. The V and J ends lost 4 bases and 7 bases respectively, with 14 bases between them. CDR1 is SEHNR, CDR2 FQNEAQ, per germline (reference sequence). The CDR3 DNA reads as TGTGCCAGCAGCTCACAGACTAGTGGGAATGAGCAGTTCTTC. This translates into CASSSQTSGNEQFF.